In its sample, the clone carrying this TCR beta chain was seen once. What it binds is not known. Libraries were prepared by immunoSEQ multiplex PCR; TCRdb keeps only in-frame clonotypes and omits some of them. Found here are around 200,000 clones, 65% to 80% of them singletons; the top ten hold about 10%. The investigators split CD4+ cells into a CD45RA+ naive subset and a CD45RA-negative memory subset. This sample was taken from a study of shared clonotypes between healthy human individuals. Findings and limits, study-wide: Rarefaction showed sorted-subset sequencing was incomplete despite large depth. The study generally estimated greater richness for naive than memory subsets.

V lost 0 bases and J 15 bases, leaving 12 bases between the germline ends. This CDR3 contains 12 residues. Looked up from germline, CDR1 is SGHAT and CDR2 is FQNNGV. The TCR sequence derives from a man in his thirties or forties in good health. The chain recombines TRBV11-2 with TRBJ2-1; D remains unclear. Sequencing input: memory CD4+ T cells sorted from blood. Subset in this sample: CD45RA-negative fraction. CDR3 coding DNA: TGTGCCAGCAGCTTAGATCGTACACGTCGGTTCTTC. Translated, it gives CASSLDRTRRFF.